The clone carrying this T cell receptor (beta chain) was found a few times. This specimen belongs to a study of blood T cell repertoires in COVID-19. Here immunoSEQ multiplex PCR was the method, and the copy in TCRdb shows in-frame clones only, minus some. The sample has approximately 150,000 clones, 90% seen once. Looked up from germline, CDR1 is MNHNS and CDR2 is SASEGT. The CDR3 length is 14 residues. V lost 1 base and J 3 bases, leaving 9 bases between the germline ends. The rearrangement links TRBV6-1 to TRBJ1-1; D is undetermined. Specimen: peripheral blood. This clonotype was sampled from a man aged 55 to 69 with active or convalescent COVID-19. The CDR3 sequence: CASSEVSGYTEAFF. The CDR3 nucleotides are TGTGCCAGCAGTGAAGTTTCGGGGTACACTGAAGCTTTCTTT.